This record looks at one TCR beta chain sequence and its context. This sample is drawn from a study of blood T cell repertoires in COVID-19. Method: immunoSEQ multiplex PCR; TCRdb's copy keeps in-frame clones and lacks some. The table has 200,000 to 250,000 clones, about 83% seen once. Participants, roughly 18 to 89 years old, spanned 25 or so US areas. The CDR3 length is 15 residues. Germline values: CDR1 MNHEY, CDR2 SVGAGI. The junction had 4 bases not matched to a gene; V was cut back by 5 bases and J by 2 bases. Sequenced input: PBMCs or T cells enriched from blood (not recorded which). V gene TRBV6-5 combines with J gene TRBJ2-5; the match to TRBD1 covers 11 bases. The sequence came from a woman between 35 and 50 years old who had recovered from COVID-19. CDR3 amino acids: CASSPRDRGQETQYF. The CDR3 DNA is TGTGCCAGCAGTCCCCGGGACAGGGGGCAAGAGACCCAGTACTTC.